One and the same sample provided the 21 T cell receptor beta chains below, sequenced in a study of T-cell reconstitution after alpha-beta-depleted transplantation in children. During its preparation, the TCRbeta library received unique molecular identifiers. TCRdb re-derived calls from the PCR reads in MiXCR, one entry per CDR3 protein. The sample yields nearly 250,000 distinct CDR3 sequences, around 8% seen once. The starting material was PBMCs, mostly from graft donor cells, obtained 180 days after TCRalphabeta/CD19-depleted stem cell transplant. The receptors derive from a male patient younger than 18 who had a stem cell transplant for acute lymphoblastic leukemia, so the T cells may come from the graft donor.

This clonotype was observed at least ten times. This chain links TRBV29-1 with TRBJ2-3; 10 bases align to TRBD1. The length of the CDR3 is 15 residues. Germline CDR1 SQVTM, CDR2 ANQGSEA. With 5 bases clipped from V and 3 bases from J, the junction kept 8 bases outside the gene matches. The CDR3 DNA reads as TGCAGCGTTAAGACAGGGGGCAGTAAAACAGATACGCAGTATTTT. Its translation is CSVKTGGSKTDTQYF.

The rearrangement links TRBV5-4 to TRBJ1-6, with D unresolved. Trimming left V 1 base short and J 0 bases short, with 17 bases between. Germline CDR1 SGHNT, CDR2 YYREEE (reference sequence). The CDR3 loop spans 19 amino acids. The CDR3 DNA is TGTGCCAGCAGCTTGTCCACACTCTCCTCGAGCTCCTATAATTCACCCCTCCACTTT. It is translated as CASSLSTLSSSSYNSPLHF.

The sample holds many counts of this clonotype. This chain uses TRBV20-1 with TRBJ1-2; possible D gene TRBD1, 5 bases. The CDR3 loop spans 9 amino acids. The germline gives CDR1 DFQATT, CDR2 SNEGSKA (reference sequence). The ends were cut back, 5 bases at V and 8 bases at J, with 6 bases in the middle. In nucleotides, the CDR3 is TGCAGTGCTGGGGGGGGCTACACCTTC. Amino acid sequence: CSAGGGYTF.

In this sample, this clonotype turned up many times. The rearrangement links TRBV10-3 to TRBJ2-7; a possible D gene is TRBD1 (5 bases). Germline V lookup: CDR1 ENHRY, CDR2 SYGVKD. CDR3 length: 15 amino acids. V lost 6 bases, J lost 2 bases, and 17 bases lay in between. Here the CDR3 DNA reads TGTGCCATCAGGCAATCGTTTACAGGAGCCTACGAGCAGTACTTC. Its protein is CAIRQSFTGAYEQYF.

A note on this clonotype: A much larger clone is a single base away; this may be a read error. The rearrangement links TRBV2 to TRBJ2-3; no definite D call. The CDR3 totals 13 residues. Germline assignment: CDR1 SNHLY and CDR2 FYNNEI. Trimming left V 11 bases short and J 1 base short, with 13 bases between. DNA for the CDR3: TGTGCCGAGGAAGGAACTGGCACAGATACGCAGTATTTT. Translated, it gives CAEEGTGTDTQYF.

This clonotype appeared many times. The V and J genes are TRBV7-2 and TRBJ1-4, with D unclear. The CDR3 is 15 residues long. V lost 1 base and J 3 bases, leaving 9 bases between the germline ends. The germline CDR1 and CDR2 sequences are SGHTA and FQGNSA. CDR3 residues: CASSLDGHSNEKLFF. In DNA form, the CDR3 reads TGTGCCAGCAGCTTAGACGGCCATTCTAATGAAAAACTGTTTTTT.

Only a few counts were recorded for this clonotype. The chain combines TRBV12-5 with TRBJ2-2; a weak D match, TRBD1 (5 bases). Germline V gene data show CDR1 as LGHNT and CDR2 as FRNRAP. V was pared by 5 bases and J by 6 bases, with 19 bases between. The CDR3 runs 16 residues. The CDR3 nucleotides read TGTGCTAGTGGTGTCACGGGCTCAAGGGGCGCCGGGGAGCTGTTTTTT. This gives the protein CASGVTGSRGAGELFF.

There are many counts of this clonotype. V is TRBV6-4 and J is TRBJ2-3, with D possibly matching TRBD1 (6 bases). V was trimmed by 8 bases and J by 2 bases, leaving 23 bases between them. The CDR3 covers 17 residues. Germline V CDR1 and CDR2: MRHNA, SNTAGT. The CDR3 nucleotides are TGTGCCAGCGATGTCGGGGACAAGGAAATCCACACAGATACGCAGTATTTT. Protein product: CASDVGDKEIHTDTQYF.

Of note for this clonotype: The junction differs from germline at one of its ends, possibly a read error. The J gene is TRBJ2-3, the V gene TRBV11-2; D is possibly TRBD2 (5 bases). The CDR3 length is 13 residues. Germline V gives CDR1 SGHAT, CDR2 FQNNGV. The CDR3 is CVSTSGYTDTQYF. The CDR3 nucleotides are TGTGTCAGCACTTCGGGGTACACAGATACGCAGTATTTT.

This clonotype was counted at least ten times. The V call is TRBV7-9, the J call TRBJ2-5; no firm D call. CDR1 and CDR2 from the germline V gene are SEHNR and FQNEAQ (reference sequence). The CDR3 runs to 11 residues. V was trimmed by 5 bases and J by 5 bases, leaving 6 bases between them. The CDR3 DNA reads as TGTGCCAGCAGCCCCATGGAGACCCAGTACTTC. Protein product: CASSPMETQYF.

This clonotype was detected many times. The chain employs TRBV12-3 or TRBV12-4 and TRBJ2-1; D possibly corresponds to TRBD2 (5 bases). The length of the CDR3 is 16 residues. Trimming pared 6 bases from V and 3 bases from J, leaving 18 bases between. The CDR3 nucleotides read TGTGCCAGCAGCCATCCTAGCCGGCGGTACTACAATGAGCAGTTCTTC. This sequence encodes CASSHPSRRYYNEQFF.

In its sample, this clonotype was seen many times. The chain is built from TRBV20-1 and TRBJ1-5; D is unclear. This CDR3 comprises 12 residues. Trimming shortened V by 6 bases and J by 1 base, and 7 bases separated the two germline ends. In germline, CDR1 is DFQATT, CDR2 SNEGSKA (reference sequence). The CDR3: CSAGASNQPQHF. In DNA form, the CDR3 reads TGCAGTGCCGGAGCGAGCAATCAGCCCCAGCATTTT.

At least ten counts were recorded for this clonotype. CDR3 nucleotide sequence: TGTGCCAGCAGCGAGGATGCTAGCGACTCCCAAGAGACCCAGTACTTC. Encoded protein: CASSEDASDSQETQYF. V gene TRBV9 combines with J gene TRBJ2-5; D might be TRBD2 (6 bases). The CDR3 length is 16 residues. V lost 3 bases to trimming and J lost 1 base, with 16 bases between them. Germline CDR1 SGDLS, CDR2 YYNGEE.

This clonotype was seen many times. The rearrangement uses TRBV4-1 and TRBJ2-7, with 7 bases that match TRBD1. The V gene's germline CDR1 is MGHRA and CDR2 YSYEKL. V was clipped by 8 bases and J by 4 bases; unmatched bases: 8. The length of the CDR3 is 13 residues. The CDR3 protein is CASAPGQPYEQYF. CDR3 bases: TGCGCCAGCGCGCCGGGACAGCCATACGAGCAGTACTTC.

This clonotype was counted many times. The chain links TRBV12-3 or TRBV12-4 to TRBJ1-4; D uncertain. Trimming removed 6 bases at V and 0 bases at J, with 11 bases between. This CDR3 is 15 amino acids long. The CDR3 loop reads CASRLQPATNEKLFF. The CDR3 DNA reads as TGTGCCAGCAGACTACAGCCGGCAACTAATGAAAAACTGTTTTTT.

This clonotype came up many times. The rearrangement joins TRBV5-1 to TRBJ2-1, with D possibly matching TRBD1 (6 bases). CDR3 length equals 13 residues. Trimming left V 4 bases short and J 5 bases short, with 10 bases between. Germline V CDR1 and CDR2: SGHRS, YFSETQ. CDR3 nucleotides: TGCGCCAGCAGCACGGACAGAGACAATGAGCAGTTCTTC. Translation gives CASSTDRDNEQFF.

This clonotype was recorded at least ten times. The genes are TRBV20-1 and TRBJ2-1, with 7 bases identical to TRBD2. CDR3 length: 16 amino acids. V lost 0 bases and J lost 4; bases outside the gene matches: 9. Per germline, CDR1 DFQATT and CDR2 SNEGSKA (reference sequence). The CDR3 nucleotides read TGCAGTGCTAGAGACTCGGGACTATTTCGGTACAATGAGCAGTTCTTC. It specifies CSARDSGLFRYNEQFF.

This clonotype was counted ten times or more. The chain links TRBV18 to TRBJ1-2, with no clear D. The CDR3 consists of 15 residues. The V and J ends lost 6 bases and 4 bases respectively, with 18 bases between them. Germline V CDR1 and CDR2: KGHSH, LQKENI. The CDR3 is CASSPFEGTRYGYTF. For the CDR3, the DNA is TGTGCCAGCTCTCCCTTCGAGGGAACTCGCTATGGCTACACCTTC.

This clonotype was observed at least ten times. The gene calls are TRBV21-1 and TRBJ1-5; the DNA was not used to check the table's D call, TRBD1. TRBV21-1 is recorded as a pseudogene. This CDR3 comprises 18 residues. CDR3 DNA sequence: TGTGCCAGCACCAACCCGACAGGGAATTCGGAGAGCAATCAGCCCCAGCATTTT. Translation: CASTNPTGNSESNQPQHF.

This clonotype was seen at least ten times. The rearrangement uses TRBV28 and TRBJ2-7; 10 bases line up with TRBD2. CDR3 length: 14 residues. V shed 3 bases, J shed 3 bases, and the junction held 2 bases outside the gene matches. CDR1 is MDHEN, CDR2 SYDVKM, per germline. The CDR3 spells CASSLLAGVYEQYF. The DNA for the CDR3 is TGTGCCAGCAGTTTGCTAGCGGGAGTCTACGAGCAGTACTTC.

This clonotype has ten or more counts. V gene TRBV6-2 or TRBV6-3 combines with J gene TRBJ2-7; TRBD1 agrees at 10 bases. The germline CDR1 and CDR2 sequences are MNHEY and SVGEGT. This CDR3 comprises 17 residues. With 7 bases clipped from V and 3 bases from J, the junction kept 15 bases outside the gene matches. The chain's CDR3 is CASTSPRGQGPSYEQYF. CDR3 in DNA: TGTGCCAGCACGTCCCCAAGGGGACAGGGGCCTAGCTACGAGCAGTACTTC.